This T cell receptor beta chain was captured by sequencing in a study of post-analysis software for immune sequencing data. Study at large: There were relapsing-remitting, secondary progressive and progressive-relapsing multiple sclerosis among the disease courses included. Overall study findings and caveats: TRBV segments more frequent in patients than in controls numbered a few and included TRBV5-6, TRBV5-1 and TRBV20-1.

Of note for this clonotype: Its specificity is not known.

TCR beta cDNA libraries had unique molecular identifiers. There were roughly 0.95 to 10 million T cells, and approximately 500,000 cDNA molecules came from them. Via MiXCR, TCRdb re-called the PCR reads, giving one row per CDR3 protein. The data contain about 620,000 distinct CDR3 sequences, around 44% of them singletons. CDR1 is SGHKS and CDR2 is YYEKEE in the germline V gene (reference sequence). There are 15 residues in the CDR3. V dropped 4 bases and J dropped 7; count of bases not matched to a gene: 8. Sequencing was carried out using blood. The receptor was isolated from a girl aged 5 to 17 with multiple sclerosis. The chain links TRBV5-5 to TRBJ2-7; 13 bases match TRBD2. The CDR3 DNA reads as TGTGCCAGCAGCCCAACTAGCGGGAGGGCCGTTGAGCAGTACTTC. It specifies CASSPTSGRAVEQYF. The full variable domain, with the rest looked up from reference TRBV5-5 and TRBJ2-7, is DAGVTQSPTHLIKTRGQQVTLRCSPISGHKSVSWYQQVLGQGPQFIFQYYEKEERGRGNFPDRFSARQFPNYSSELNVNALLLGDSALYLCASSPTSGRAVEQYFGPGTRLTVT.